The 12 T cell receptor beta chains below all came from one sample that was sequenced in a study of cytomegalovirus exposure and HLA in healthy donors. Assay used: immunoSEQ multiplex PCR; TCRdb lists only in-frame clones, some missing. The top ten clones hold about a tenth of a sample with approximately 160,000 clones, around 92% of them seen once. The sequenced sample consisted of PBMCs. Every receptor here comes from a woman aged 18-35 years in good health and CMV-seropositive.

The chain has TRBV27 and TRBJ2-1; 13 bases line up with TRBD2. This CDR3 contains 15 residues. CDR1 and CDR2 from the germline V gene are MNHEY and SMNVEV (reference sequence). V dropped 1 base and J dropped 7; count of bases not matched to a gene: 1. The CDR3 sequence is CASSLWTSGRNEQFF. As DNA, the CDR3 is TGTGCCAGCAGTTTATGGACTAGCGGGAGAAATGAGCAGTTCTTC.

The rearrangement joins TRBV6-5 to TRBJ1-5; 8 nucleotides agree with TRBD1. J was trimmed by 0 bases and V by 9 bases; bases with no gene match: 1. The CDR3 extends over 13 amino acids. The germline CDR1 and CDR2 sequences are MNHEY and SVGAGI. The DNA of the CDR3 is TGTGCCAGTACAGGGGGTAGCAATCAGCCCCAGCATTTT. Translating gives CASTGGSNQPQHF.

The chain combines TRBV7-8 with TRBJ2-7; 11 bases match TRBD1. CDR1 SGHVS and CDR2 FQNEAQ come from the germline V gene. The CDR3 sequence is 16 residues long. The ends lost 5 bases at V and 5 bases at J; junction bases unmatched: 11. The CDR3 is CASSPRWTGGINEQYF. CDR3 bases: TGTGCCAGCAGCCCCCGGTGGACAGGGGGCATCAACGAGCAGTACTTC.

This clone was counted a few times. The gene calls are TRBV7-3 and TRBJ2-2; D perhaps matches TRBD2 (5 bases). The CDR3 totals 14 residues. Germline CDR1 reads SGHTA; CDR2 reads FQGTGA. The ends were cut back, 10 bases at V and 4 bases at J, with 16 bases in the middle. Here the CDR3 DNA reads TGTGCCACTTCCTTCGGACTTAGCACCGGGGAGCTGTTTTTT. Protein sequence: CATSFGLSTGELFF. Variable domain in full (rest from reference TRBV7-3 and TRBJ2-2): GAGVSQTPSNKVTEKGKYVELRCDPISGHTALYWYRQSLGQGPEFLIYFQGTGAADDSGLPNDRFFAVRPEGSVSTLKIQRTERGDSAVYLCATSFGLSTGELFFGEGSRLTVL.

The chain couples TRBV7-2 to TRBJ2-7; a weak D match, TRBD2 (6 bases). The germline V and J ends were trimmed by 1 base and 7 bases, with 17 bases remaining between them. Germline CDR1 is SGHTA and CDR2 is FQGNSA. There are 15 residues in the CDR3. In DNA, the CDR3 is TGTGCCAGCAGCTTAGGGGGGGTGGCGGGACTTGAGCAGTACTTC. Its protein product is CASSLGGVAGLEQYF. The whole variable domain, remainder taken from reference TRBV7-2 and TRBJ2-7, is GAGVSQSPSNKVTEKGKDVELRCDPISGHTALYWYRQSLGQGLEFLIYFQGNSAPDKSGLPSDRFSAERTGGSVSTLTIQRTQQEDSAVYLCASSLGGVAGLEQYFGPGTRLTVT.

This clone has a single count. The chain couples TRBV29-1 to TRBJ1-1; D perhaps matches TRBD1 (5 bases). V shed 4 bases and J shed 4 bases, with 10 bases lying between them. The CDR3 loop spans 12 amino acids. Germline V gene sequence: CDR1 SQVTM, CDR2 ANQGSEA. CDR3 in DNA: TGCAGCGTTGCCTGGGGGGGCACTGAAGCTTTCTTT. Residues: CSVAWGGTEAFF.

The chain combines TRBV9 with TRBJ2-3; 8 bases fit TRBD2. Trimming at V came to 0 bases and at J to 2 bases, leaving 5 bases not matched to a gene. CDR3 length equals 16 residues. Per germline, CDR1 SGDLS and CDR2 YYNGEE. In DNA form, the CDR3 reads TGTGCCAGCAGCGTAGCGGCGGGAGGATACACAGATACGCAGTATTTT. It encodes CASSVAAGGYTDTQYF. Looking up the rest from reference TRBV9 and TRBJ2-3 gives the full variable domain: DSGVTQTPKHLITATGQRVTLRCSPRSGDLSVYWYQQSLDQGLQFLIQYYNGEERAKGNILERFSAQQFPDLHSELNLSSLELGDSALYFCASSVAAGGYTDTQYFGPGTRLTVL.

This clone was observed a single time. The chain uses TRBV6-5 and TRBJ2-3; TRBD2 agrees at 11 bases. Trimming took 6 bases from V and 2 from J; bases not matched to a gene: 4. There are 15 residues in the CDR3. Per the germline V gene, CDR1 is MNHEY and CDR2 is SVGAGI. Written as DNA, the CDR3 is TGTGCCAGCAGCCTTAGCGGGAGGGCCACAGATACGCAGTATTTT. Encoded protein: CASSLSGRATDTQYF.

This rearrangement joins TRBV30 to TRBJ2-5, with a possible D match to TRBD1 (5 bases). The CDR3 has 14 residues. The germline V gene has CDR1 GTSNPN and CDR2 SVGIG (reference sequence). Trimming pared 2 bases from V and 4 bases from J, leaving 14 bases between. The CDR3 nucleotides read TGTGCCTGGAGTAGGGGCCACCCGCGAGAGACCCAGTACTTC. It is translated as CAWSRGHPRETQYF.

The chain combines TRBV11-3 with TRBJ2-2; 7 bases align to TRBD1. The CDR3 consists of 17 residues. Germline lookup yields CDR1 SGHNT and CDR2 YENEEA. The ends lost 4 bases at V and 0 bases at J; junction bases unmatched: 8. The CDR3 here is CASSSSRRGTNTGELFF. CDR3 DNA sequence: TGTGCCAGCAGCTCGTCCCGCAGGGGGACGAACACCGGGGAGCTGTTTTTT. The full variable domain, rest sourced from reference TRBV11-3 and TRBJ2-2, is EAGVVQSPRYKIIEKKQPVAFWCNPISGHNTLYWYLQNLGQGPELLIRYENEEAVDDSQLPKDRFSAERLKGVDSTLKIQPAELGDSAVYLCASSSSRRGTNTGELFFGEGSRLTVL.

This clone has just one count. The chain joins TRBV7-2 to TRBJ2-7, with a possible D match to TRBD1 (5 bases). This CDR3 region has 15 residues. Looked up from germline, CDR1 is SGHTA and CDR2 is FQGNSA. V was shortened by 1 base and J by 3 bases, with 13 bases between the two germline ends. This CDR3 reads CASSLEWNRLYEQYF. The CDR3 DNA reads TGTGCCAGCAGCTTAGAATGGAACAGGCTCTACGAGCAGTACTTC.

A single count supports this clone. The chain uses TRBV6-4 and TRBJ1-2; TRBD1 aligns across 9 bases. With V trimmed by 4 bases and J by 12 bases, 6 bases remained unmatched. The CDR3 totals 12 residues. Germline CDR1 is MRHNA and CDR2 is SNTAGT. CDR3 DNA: TGTGCCAGCAGTGCATCCGGGACAGGGAACACCTTC. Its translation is CASSASGTGNTF.